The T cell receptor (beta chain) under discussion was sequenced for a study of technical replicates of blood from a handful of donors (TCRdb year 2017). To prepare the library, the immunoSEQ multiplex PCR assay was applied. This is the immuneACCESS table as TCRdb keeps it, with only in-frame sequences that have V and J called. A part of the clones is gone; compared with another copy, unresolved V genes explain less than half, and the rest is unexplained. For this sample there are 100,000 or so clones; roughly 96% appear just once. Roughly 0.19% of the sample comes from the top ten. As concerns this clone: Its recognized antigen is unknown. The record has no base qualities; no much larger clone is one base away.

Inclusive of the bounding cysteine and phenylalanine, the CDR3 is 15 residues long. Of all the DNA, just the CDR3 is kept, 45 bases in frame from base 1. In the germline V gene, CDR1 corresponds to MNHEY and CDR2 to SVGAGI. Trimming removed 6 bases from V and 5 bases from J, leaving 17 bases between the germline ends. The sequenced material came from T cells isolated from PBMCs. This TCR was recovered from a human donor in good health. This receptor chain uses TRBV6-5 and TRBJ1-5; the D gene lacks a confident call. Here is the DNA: TGTGCCAGCAGAGCCCTCGAGGGTAGGGATCAGCCCCAGCATTTT. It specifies CASRALEGRDQPQHF.